These 19 T cell receptor beta chains came from one sample sequenced in a study of blood T cell repertoires in COVID-19. Using immunoSEQ multiplex PCR, the repertoire was profiled, and TCRdb retains in-frame clones only, with some absent. This sample has about 14,000 clones; 73% occur once, and the top ten carry about 9.6%. The sequenced sample was peripheral blood. The source of these receptors is an older man with acute or convalescent COVID-19.

This clone was detected a few times. The chain has TRBV9 and TRBJ2-7; 7 bases fit TRBD2. Germline CDR1 reads SGDLS; CDR2 reads YYNGEE. The V segment lost 4 bases and the J segment 7 bases; nucleotides outside the gene matches: 11. CDR3 length: 14 amino acids. The CDR3 sequence: CASSRTGGGGEQYF. The CDR3 nucleotides are TGTGCCAGCAGCCGGACGGGGGGTGGTGGGGAGCAGTACTTC.

The chain links TRBV9 to TRBJ2-2; 9 bases are shared with TRBD2. This CDR3 contains 15 residues. V lost 3 bases and J lost 4; bases outside the gene matches: 4. The germline V gene has CDR1 SGDLS and CDR2 YYNGEE. The CDR3 protein is CASSERGAGTGELFF. The CDR3, as DNA: TGTGCCAGCAGCGAGCGGGGGGCGGGCACCGGGGAGCTGTTTTTT.

The CDR3 DNA reads as TGTGCCACCAGTGACCCTGGACTAGCGGGAGGGATGGATGAGCAGTTCTTC. Amino acids: CATSDPGLAGGMDEQFF. The chain joins TRBV24-1 to TRBJ2-1, with 15 bases that match TRBD2. This CDR3 contains 17 residues. Germline V gene sequence: CDR1 KGHDR, CDR2 SFDVKD. V trimming: 4 bases; J trimming: 8 bases; junction bases outside the gene matches: 8.

This clone was detected only a few times. This chain links TRBV24-1 with TRBJ2-5; D possibly corresponds to TRBD1 (6 bases). There are 19 residues in the CDR3. Germline V gene sequence: CDR1 KGHDR, CDR2 SFDVKD. V was shortened by 0 bases and J by 4 bases, with 23 bases between the two germline ends. Written as DNA, the CDR3 is TGTGCCACCAGTGATTTGCCGCGCGCCCGACAGGCTCCGGGAGAGACCCAGTACTTC. This gives the protein CATSDLPRARQAPGETQYF.

The chain joins TRBV28 to TRBJ2-3; 10 nucleotides line up with TRBD2. V lost 6 bases and J lost 6; bases outside the gene matches: 12. The germline gives CDR1 MDHEN, CDR2 SYDVKM. CDR3 length equals 16 residues. CDR3 protein: CASRLAGGTHSDTQYF. CDR3 nucleotides: TGTGCCAGCAGATTAGCGGGGGGTACCCATAGTGATACGCAGTATTTT.

This chain joins TRBV18 and TRBJ1-6, with TRBD1 matching over 7 bases. The CDR3 loop spans 15 amino acids. V gave up 4 bases and J gave up 7 bases; unmatched junction bases: 7. CDR1 is KGHSH and CDR2 is LQKENI in the germline V gene. The CDR3, as DNA: TGTGCCAGCTCACAGTCGACAGGGAACAATTCACCCCTCCACTTT. Translated, it gives CASSQSTGNNSPLHF.

This chain joins TRBV30 and TRBJ2-1; D perhaps matches TRBD2 (6 bases). CDR1 and CDR2 (germline): GTSNPN, SVGIG (reference sequence). V dropped 4 bases and J dropped 14 bases, with 9 bases sitting between them. The length of the CDR3 is 9 residues. The CDR3 here is CAWNPGEFF. Here the CDR3 DNA reads TGTGCCTGGAACCCGGGGGAGTTCTTC.

The count of this clone is one. The chain is built from TRBV27 and TRBJ1-2, with a weak D call TRBD1 (6 bases). This CDR3 comprises 14 residues. V lost 5 bases to trimming and J lost 7 bases, with 17 bases between them. Germline V gene lookup returns CDR1 MNHEY and CDR2 SMNVEV (reference sequence). CDR3 DNA sequence: TGTGCCAGCAGTCAAACAGGGATCGCTTCTGGCTACACCTTC. Amino acids: CASSQTGIASGYTF.

The chain employs TRBV18 and TRBJ2-5; TRBD2 matches 13 bases. The CDR3 is made up of 18 amino acids. The V gene end was trimmed by 1 base and the J gene end by 1 base; junction bases not matched to a gene: 6. CDR1 is KGHSH and CDR2 is LQKENI in the germline V gene. The CDR3 sequence is CASSPLLAGGLSQETQYF. The DNA for the CDR3 is TGTGCCAGCTCACCACTACTAGCGGGGGGGCTCAGCCAAGAGACCCAGTACTTC.

The gene calls are TRBV19 and TRBJ2-3, with D hard to call. CDR1 is LNHDA and CDR2 is SQIVND in the germline V gene (reference sequence). The CDR3 is 14 amino acids. The V and J ends lost 2 bases and 6 bases respectively, with 12 bases between them. The CDR3 nucleotides are TGTGCCAGTAGTATAAACCGCTGGAGCGATACGCAGTATTTT. It is translated as CASSINRWSDTQYF.

By sample share, this clone is medium-sized. The rearrangement joins TRBV7-8 to TRBJ1-1, with 8 bases that match TRBD1. The germline V gene encodes CDR1 SGHVS and CDR2 FQNEAQ. This CDR3 has 15 residues. Trimming took 1 base from V and 1 from J; bases not matched to a gene: 2. The CDR3 reads CASSLGTGRNTEAFF. Written as DNA, the CDR3 is TGTGCCAGCAGCTTAGGGACAGGGCGGAACACTGAAGCTTTCTTT.

This clone was observed a single time. The V call is TRBV29-1, the J call TRBJ2-5, with 9 bases identical to TRBD1. CDR3 length: 14 residues. In germline, CDR1 is SQVTM, CDR2 ANQGSEA. Trimming at V came to 4 bases and at J to 4 bases, leaving 7 bases not matched to a gene. CDR3 in DNA: TGCAGCGTTGTGTACAGGGGGCGCGGAGAGACCCAGTACTTC. Its translation is CSVVYRGRGETQYF.

The chain couples TRBV2 to TRBJ2-5; D unresolved. This CDR3 has 15 amino acids. Per the germline V gene, CDR1 is SNHLY and CDR2 is FYNNEI. V shed 1 base and J shed 0 bases, with 9 bases lying between them. The CDR3 sequence: CASSEDYPYQETQYF. Here the CDR3 DNA reads TGTGCCAGCAGTGAAGACTACCCGTACCAAGAGACCCAGTACTTC.

This clone has only one observation. The chain recombines TRBV28 with TRBJ2-2; D call uncertain. The length of the CDR3 is 14 residues. Germline V gene data show CDR1 as MDHEN and CDR2 as SYDVKM. V was pared by 3 bases and J by 2 bases, with 7 bases between. DNA for the CDR3: TGTGCCAGCAGTTTTCCTTTAAACACCGGGGAGCTGTTTTTT. Translated: CASSFPLNTGELFF.

This clone was observed a few times. The J gene is TRBJ1-2, the V gene TRBV6-1; D gene uncertain. Germline V gene lookup returns CDR1 MNHNS and CDR2 SASEGT. The V gene lost 3 bases and the J gene lost 8 bases, with 13 bases spanning the gap. CDR3 length equals 13 residues. Here the CDR3 reads CASSDFISVGYTF. CDR3 bases: TGTGCCAGCAGTGATTTTATCTCCGTGGGCTACACCTTC.

The chain combines TRBV5-1 with TRBJ1-1; 9 nucleotides match TRBD1. Germline V gene lookup returns CDR1 SGHRS and CDR2 YFSETQ. The CDR3 has 14 residues. Trimming removed 6 bases from V and 7 bases from J; junction bases left unmatched: 10. The CDR3 sequence is CASTMTGGRFEAFF. CDR3 bases: TGCGCCAGCACCATGACAGGGGGGCGGTTTGAAGCTTTCTTT.

V and J are TRBV27 and TRBJ1-5; the D gene is possibly TRBD1 (6 bases). Germline assignment: CDR1 MNHEY and CDR2 SMNVEV (reference sequence). The CDR3 totals 14 residues. V was clipped by 4 bases and J by 0 bases, with 7 bases between them. CDR3 in amino acids: CASSYRDSNQPQHF. CDR3 bases: TGTGCCAGCAGTTACAGGGATAGCAATCAGCCCCAGCATTTT.

As DNA, the CDR3 is TGTGCCAGCAGCCATGGGGGGTCGAGGGGGGGATCTCCCCTCCACTTT. It specifies CASSHGGSRGGSPLHF. The rearrangement uses TRBV4-2 and TRBJ1-6, with D perhaps matching TRBD1 (6 bases). The germline gives CDR1 LGHNA, CDR2 YNFKEQ. V lost 3 bases, J lost 13 bases, and 22 bases lay in between. The CDR3 is made up of 16 amino acids.

This chain joins TRBV15 and TRBJ1-2; D gene unclear. Trimming removed 5 bases from V and 2 bases from J, with 6 bases in between. From germline, CDR1 is LNHNV and CDR2 YYDKDF (reference sequence). The CDR3 totals 12 residues. This chain's CDR3 is CATSGRNYGYTF. Written as DNA, the CDR3 is TGTGCCACCAGCGGCAGGAACTATGGCTACACCTTC.